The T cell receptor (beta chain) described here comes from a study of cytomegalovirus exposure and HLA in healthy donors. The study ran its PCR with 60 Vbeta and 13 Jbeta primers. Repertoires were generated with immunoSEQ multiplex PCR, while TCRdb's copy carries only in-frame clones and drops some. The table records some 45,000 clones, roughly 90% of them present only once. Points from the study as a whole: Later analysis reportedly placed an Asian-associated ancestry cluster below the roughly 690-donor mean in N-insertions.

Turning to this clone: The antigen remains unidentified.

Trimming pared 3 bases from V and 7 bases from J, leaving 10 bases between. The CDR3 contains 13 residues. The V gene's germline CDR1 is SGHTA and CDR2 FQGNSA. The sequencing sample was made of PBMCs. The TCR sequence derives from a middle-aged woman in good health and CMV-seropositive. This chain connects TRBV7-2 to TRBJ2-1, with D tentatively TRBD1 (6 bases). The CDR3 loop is CASSLGASNEQFF. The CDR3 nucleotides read TGTGCCAGCAGCTTGGGGGCTAGTAATGAGCAGTTCTTC.